Listed below are T cell receptor beta chains from one sample, sequenced in a study of PD-1 blockade in classical Hodgkin lymphoma. Sequenced by immunoSEQ multiplex PCR; TCRdb stores in-frame clones only, minus some. The table records 40,000 to 50,000 clones, 65% to 80% of them present only once. This specimen was peripheral blood mononuclear cells (PBMCs), taken at baseline. These receptors were collected from a human donor with classical Hodgkin lymphoma. Both conserved end residues are part of each CDR3. Fields, in order: J gene, clone size, V gene, D gene, CDR3 protein, CDR3 DNA. A D gene is named only where the DNA matches it firmly. Not all rows give a size; the values are once, few, many and, for expanded clones, a class.

TRBJ2-7 - TRBV2 TRBD2 CASSESGGTSSYEQYF TGTGCCAGCAGTGAAAGCGGGGGTACAAGCTCCTACGAGCAGTACTTC
TRBJ1-5 - TRBV29-1 TRBD1 CSVEAPGGNQPQHF TGCAGCGTTGAAGCGCCAGGGGGTAATCAGCCCCAGCATTTT
TRBJ2-2 - TRBV13 - CASSLRVGRASTGELFF TGTGCCAGCAGCCTAAGGGTCGGCAGGGCGAGCACCGGGGAGCTGTTTTTT
TRBJ1-5 - TRBV28 - CASGSGSGYQPQHF TGTGCCAGCGGATCCGGCTCAGGTTATCAGCCCCAGCATTTT
TRBJ1-6 - TRBV27 - CASSWSSSLVSPLHF TGTGCCAGCAGTTGGTCTTCAAGTCTTGTTTCACCCCTCCACTTT
TRBJ2-7 once TRBV19 TRBD1 CASSTGQGVAEQYF TGTGCCAGTAGTACGGGACAGGGGGTCGCCGAGCAGTACTTC
TRBJ1-3 - TRBV2 - CASSATASGNTIYF TGTGCCAGCAGTGCGACAGCCTCTGGAAACACCATATATTTT
TRBJ1-4 - TRBV19 - CASSSRELFF TGTGCCAGTAGTTCCCGGGAACTGTTTTTT
TRBJ2-7 - TRBV6-6 TRBD1 CASSYSRQGGYEQYF TGTGCCAGCAGTTACTCCAGACAGGGCGGGTACGAGCAGTACTTC
TRBJ2-1 - TRBV6-1 TRBD1 CASTMGQGRGAFF TGTGCCAGCACCATGGGACAGGGTCGAGGGGCGTTCTTC
TRBJ2-6 - TRBV2 TRBD1 CASRDGTGLSGANVLTF TGTGCCAGCCGAGACGGGACAGGACTCTCTGGGGCCAACGTCCTGACTTTC
TRBJ1-2 - TRBV7-2 - CASSLGAALNYGYTF TGTGCCAGCAGCTTAGGGGCAGCCCTAAACTATGGCTACACCTTC
TRBJ2-7 - TRBV6-5 - CASTYSPDSYEQYF TGTGCCAGCACCTATTCCCCCGACAGCTACGAGCAGTACTTC
TRBJ1-5 once TRBV6-5 - CASSYGEQPQHF TGTGCCAGCAGTTACGGAGAACAGCCCCAGCATTTT
TRBJ2-3 - TRBV7-3 - CASSLTTSRAFGDTQYF TGTGCCAGCAGCTTAACGACTAGTCGGGCTTTTGGGGATACGCAGTATTTT
TRBJ2-3 - TRBV5-1 - CASSLRTASTDTQYF TGCGCCAGCAGCCTAAGGACAGCTAGCACAGATACGCAGTATTTT
TRBJ2-4 - TRBV7-9 - CASSLGRIQYF TGTGCCAGCAGCTTAGGGAGGATTCAGTACTTC
TRBJ1-1 - TRBV7-2 - CASSRSTEAFF TGTGCCAGCAGCCGAAGTACTGAAGCTTTCTTT
TRBJ1-2 few TRBV10-1 - CASSESKEDFNYGYTF TGCGCCAGCAGTGAGTCGAAGGAAGACTTCAACTATGGCTACACCTTC
TRBJ1-4 - TRBV7-9 - CASSPAQRAEKLFF TGTGCCAGCAGCCCAGCCCAAAGGGCGGAAAAACTGTTTTTT
TRBJ2-3 few TRBV19 - CASSRGGADTQYF TGTGCCAGTAGTCGGGGAGGCGCAGATACGCAGTATTTT
TRBJ2-1 once TRBV19 - CATRSTYNEQFF TGTGCCACCCGATCTACCTACAATGAGCAGTTCTTC
TRBJ2-3 - TRBV28 - CASSLVSKGDTQYF TGTGCCAGCAGTTTAGTGTCTAAAGGAGATACGCAGTATTTT
TRBJ1-2 few TRBV28 - CASTLGARGYTF TGTGCCAGCACCCTGGGGGCCCGAGGGTACACCTTC
TRBJ1-5 - TRBV7-2 TRBD1 CASSLRTGDQPQHF TGTGCCAGCAGCTTAAGGACAGGAGATCAGCCCCAGCATTTT
TRBJ2-7 - TRBV30 - CAWSSGLFYEQYF TGTGCCTGGAGCTCGGGACTCTTCTACGAGCAGTACTTC
TRBJ1-1 - TRBV19 - CASSILGTEAFF TGTGCCAGTAGTATACTGGGGACTGAAGCTTTCTTT
TRBJ2-7 - TRBV28 - CASRIDSSYEQYF TGTGCCAGCAGGATTGACAGCTCCTACGAGCAGTACTTC
TRBJ2-7 - TRBV27 TRBD2 CASSLSPGLAGGEQYF TGTGCCAGCAGTTTATCACCGGGACTAGCGGGAGGGGAGCAGTACTTC
TRBJ2-1 - TRBV11-2 - CASSPRGASAYNEQFF TGTGCCAGCAGCCCCCGGGGGGCCAGTGCCTACAATGAGCAGTTCTTC
TRBJ1-2 - TRBV6-1 - CASSPSFFGYTF TGTGCCAGCAGTCCTTCATTTTTTGGCTACACCTTC
TRBJ2-7 - TRBV7-2 - CASSRRPATYEQYF TGTGCCAGCAGCCGGCGGCCCGCAACCTACGAGCAGTACTTC
TRBJ1-5 - TRBV5-1 TRBD1 CASSLTGGGQPQHF TGCGCCAGCAGCTTAACAGGGGGAGGGCAGCCCCAGCATTTT
TRBJ2-3 - TRBV19 - CASTTRPSSADTQYF TGTGCCAGTACCACCCGACCGAGCTCCGCGGATACGCAGTATTTT
TRBJ2-1 - TRBV6-5 TRBD2 CASSYGLAGDHEQFF TGTGCCAGCAGTTATGGACTAGCGGGAGACCATGAGCAGTTCTTC
TRBJ1-4 - TRBV5-4 TRBD1 CASSPDRGREKLFF TGTGCCAGCAGCCCAGACAGGGGGCGAGAAAAACTGTTTTTT